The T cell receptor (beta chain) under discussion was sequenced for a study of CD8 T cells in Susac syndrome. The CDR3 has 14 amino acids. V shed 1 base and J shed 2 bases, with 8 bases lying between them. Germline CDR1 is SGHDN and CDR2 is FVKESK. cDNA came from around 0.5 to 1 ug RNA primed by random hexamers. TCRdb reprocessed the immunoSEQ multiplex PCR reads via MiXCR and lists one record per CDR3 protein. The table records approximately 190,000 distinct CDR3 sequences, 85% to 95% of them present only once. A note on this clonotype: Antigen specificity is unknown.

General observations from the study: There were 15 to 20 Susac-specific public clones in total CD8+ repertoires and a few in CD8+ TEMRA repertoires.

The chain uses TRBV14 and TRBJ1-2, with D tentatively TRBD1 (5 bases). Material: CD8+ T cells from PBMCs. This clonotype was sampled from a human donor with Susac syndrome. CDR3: CASSQANRNYGYTF. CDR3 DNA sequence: TGTGCCAGCAGCCAAGCTAACAGGAACTATGGCTACACCTTC.